What follows is one T cell receptor (beta chain) and its context. What it binds is not known. The PCR made use of 60 Vbeta and 13 Jbeta primers. Profiled with immunoSEQ multiplex PCR; TCRdb holds only in-frame clones, not every one. The data contain 75,000 to 80,000 clones, under 80% of them singletons. This specimen belongs to a study of cytomegalovirus exposure and HLA in healthy donors. Study summary: The Caucasian-associated ancestry cluster contained more than 75% of the approximately 430 genotyped donors.

CDR3 length equals 15 residues. V was clipped by 4 bases and J by 5 bases, with 16 bases between them. From germline, CDR1 is LNHDA and CDR2 SQIVND (reference sequence). Study-wide results and limits: An analysis was carried out later, and it reportedly showed fewer N-insertions in an Asian-associated ancestry cluster than the approximately 710-donor mean. Among TCR beta chains, those listed as cytomegalovirus-associated numbered more than 150. In a later analysis, V- and J-gene trimming of beta chains associated with a DCLRE1C missense variant, replicated independently.

The sequenced material came from PBMCs. V is TRBV19 and J is TRBJ2-3, with D possibly TRBD2 on 5 matching bases. The TCR sequence derives from a man aged 35 to 55 in good health and CMV-seronegative. This CDR3 reads CASSTRGSSGDTQYF. For the CDR3, the DNA is TGTGCCAGTAGTACACGGGGATCGAGCGGAGATACGCAGTATTTT.